This TCR beta chain appears in the sequencing data of a study of cytomegalovirus exposure and HLA in healthy donors. Study summary: An earlier analysis identified approximately 120 million unique TCR beta sequences in 150 million to 200 million T cells. Genetic ancestry analysis placed approximately 78% of the 400 or so donors that were genotyped in the Caucasian-associated cluster.

Primers: 60 Vbeta forward and 13 Jbeta reverse. Repertoires were generated with immunoSEQ multiplex PCR, while TCRdb's copy carries only in-frame clones and drops some. The table includes some 170,000 clones, approximately 80% detected once. The CDR3 length is 16 residues. From germline, CDR1 is LGHNA and CDR2 YNFKEQ. V was clipped by 8 bases and J by 2 bases; unmatched bases: 11. The TCR originated in a woman aged 18-35 years in good health and CMV-seropositive. The rearrangement uses TRBV4-2 and TRBJ2-3, with 9 bases that match TRBD2. Sequences were obtained from PBMCs. CDR3 bases: TGTGCCAGCCGCCCAAGGATAGCGGGGGCCACAGATACGCAGTATTTT. It specifies CASRPRIAGATDTQYF.